The source of this T cell receptor beta chain is a study of early T cells in non-severe SARS-CoV-2 infection. Researchers attached unique molecular identifiers to individual cDNA molecules. TCRdb itself ran the 5' RACE reads through MiXCR, one entry per CDR3 protein. The data hold approximately 98,000 distinct CDR3 sequences, with 9% to 14% observed a single time. The CDR3 length is 14 residues. Between the trimmed V and J ends, which lost 0 bases and 8 bases, there was a span of 11 bases. The germline CDR1 and CDR2 sequences are SGHVS and FNYEAQ. Sequenced: whole blood. The rearrangement uses TRBV7-6 and TRBJ2-1; either TRBD1 or TRBD2 may fit D (6 bases each). This TCR was recovered from an adult who was a healthcare worker with PCR-confirmed SARS-CoV-2 infection or an uninfected control (not recorded which). The CDR3 region is CASSLAGGGHEQFF. CDR3 coding DNA: TGTGCCAGCAGCTTAGCAGGTGGGGGGCATGAGCAGTTCTTC.